This TCR beta chain was retrieved from a study of blood T cell repertoires in COVID-19. Background on the study: The United States, Italy and Spain provided the acute and convalescent COVID-19 samples.

Some clones are missing from TCRdb's copy, which holds only in-frame ones; the method was immunoSEQ multiplex PCR. The sample lists about 300,000 clones; 88% were seen once. V was clipped by 5 bases and J by 9 bases; unmatched bases: 16. CDR3 length: 16 amino acids. Germline V gene data show CDR1 as SGHVS and CDR2 as FQNEAQ. This clonotype was obtained from a woman under 40 who had recovered from COVID-19. Sequenced input: peripheral blood. The chain joins TRBV7-8 to TRBJ1-5; 7 nucleotides line up with TRBD1. The CDR3 DNA reads as TGTGCCAGCAGCCAAGAATGGACAGGCGTTAAGCGGCCCCAGCATTTT. Translating it yields CASSQEWTGVKRPQHF.